This T cell receptor (beta chain) was retrieved from a study of blood T cell repertoires in COVID-19. Recovery meant two consecutive negative NP/OP PCR tests, professional clearance, or resolved symptoms. In the study's own analysis: The assay estimated nucleated cells by amplifying reference gene primers. Data came from immunoSEQ multiplex PCR; TCRdb stores just in-frame clones and leaves some out. The DNA gave D and trimming, while V, J and clone size come from that table. The table shows 110,000 to 150,000 clones, with about 82% occurring only once. The sequenced material came from PBMCs or T cells enriched from blood (not recorded which). The source is a middle-aged woman who had recovered from COVID-19.

CDR3 DNA sequence: TGTGCCAGCAGCTTAGTAGCGGGGGGTAGGGAGACCCAGTACTTC. Translated: CASSLVAGGRETQYF. The V and J genes are TRBV7-2 and TRBJ2-5; 10 nucleotides align to TRBD2. The CDR3 has 15 residues. CDR1 SGHTA and CDR2 FQGNSA come from the germline V gene. With V trimmed by 1 base and J by 5 bases, 4 bases remained unmatched.